This T cell receptor (beta chain) is drawn from a study of long-term antiretroviral therapy in people with HIV. Details on this clone: Its antigen is unidentified.

This CDR3 is 13 amino acids long. V shed 4 bases, J shed 5 bases, and the junction held 0 bases outside the gene matches. Germline CDR1 and CDR2: KGHSH and LQKENI. The study, taken as a whole, reports: Diversity rose after ART but stayed below transplant donor controls.

The libraries were made with immunoSEQ v3.0 at survey level. Profiling relied on immunoSEQ multiplex PCR, and the TCRdb table lists in-frame clones only, not all of them. The sample has approximately 25,000 clones, around 82% seen once. The TCR was taken from a woman aged 40 to 55 with HIV. The chain combines TRBV18 with TRBJ2-1; 9 positions match TRBD1. The sample in question was unsorted PBMCs, obtained 0.5 years after starting antiretroviral therapy. In DNA, the CDR3 is TGTGCCAGCTCACGGACAGGGGACAATGAGCAGTTCTTC. It yields the protein CASSRTGDNEQFF.